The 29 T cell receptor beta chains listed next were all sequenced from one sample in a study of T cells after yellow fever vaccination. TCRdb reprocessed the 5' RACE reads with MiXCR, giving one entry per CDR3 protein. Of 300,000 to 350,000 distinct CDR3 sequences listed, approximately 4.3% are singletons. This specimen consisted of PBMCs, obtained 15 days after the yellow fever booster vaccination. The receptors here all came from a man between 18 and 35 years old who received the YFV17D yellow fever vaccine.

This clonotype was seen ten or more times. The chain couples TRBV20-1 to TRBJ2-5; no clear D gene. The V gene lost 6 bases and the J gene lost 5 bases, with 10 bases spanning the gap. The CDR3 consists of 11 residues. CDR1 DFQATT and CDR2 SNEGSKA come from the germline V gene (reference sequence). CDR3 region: CSAASLETQYF. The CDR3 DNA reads TGCAGTGCCGCCTCGTTGGAGACCCAGTACTTC.

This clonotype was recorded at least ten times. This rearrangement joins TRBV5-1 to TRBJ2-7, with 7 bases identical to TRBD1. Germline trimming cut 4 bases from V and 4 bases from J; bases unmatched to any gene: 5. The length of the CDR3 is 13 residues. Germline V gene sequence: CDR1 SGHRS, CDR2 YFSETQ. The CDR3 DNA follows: TGCGCCAGCAGCCGTGGGACAGTGTACGAGCAGTACTTC. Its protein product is CASSRGTVYEQYF.

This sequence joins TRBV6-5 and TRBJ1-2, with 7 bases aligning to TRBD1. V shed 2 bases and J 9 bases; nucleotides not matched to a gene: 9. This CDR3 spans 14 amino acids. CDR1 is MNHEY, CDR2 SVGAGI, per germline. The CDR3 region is CASSYLTGHDRYTF. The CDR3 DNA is TGTGCCAGCAGTTACCTGACAGGGCATGACCGCTACACCTTC.

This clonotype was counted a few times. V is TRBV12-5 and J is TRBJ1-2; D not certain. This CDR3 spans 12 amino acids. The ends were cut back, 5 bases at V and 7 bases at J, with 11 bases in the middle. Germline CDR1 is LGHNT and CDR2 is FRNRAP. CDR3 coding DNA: TGTGCTAGTGGTCCTCTAAAGGGTGGCTACACCTTC. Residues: CASGPLKGGYTF.

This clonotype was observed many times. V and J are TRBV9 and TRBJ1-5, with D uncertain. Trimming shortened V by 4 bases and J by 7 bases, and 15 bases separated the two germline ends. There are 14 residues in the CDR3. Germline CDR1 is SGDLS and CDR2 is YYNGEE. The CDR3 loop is CASSPEGGKQPQHF. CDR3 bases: TGTGCCAGCAGCCCAGAGGGAGGAAAACAGCCCCAGCATTTT.

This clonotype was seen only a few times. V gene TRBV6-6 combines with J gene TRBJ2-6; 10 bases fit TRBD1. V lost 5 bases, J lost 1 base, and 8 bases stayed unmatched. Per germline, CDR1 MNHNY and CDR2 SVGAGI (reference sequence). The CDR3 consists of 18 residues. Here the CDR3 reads CASSTRDRGLSGANVLTF. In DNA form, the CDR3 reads TGTGCCAGCAGTACGCGGGACAGGGGTTTATCTGGGGCCAACGTCCTGACTTTC.

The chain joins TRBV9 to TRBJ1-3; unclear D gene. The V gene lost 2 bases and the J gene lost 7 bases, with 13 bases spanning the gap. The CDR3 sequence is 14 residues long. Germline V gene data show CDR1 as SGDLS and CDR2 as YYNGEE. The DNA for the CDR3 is TGTGCCAGCAGCGTTGGCGGCCTTGGGAACACCATATATTTT. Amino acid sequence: CASSVGGLGNTIYF. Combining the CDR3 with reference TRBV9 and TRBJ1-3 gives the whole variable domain DSGVTQTPKHLITATGQRVTLRCSPRSGDLSVYWYQQSLDQGLQFLIQYYNGEERAKGNILERFSAQQFPDLHSELNLSSLELGDSALYFCASSVGGLGNTIYFGEGSWLTVV.

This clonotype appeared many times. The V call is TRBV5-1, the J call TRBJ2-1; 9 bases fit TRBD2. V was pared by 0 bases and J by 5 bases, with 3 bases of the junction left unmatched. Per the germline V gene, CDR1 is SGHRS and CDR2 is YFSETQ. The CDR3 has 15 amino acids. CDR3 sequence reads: CASSLAIAGDNEQFF. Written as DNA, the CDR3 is TGCGCCAGCAGCTTGGCGATAGCGGGGGACAATGAGCAGTTCTTC. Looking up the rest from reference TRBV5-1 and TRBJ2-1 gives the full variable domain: KAGVTQTPRYLIKTRGQQVTLSCSPISGHRSVSWYQQTPGQGLQFLFEYFSETQRNKGNFPGRFSGRQFSNSRSEMNVSTLELGDSALYLCASSLAIAGDNEQFFGPGTRLTVL.

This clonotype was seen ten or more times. In nucleotides, the CDR3 is TGTGCCAGCAGAGCCGATTCCGTCGGGGGGGTATATAATGAGCAGTTCTTC. Protein product: CASRADSVGGVYNEQFF. V usage is TRBV7-9 and J usage is TRBJ2-1; 8 bases align to TRBD2. This CDR3 is 17 amino acids long. With 6 bases clipped from V and 7 bases from J, the junction kept 17 bases outside the gene matches. CDR1 is SEHNR and CDR2 is FQNEAQ in the germline V gene (reference sequence).

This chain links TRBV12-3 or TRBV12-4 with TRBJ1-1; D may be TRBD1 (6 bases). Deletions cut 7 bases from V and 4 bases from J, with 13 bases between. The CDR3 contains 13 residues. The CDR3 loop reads CASTPGGGTEAFF. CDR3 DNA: TGTGCCAGCACCCCGGGGGGCGGCACTGAAGCTTTCTTT.

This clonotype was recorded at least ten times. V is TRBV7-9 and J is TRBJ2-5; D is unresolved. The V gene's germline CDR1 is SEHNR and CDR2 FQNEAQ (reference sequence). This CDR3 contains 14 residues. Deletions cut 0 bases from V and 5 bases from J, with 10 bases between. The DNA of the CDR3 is TGTGCCAGCAGCTTAGCCGGGCTCGGGGAGACCCAGTACTTC. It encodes CASSLAGLGETQYF.

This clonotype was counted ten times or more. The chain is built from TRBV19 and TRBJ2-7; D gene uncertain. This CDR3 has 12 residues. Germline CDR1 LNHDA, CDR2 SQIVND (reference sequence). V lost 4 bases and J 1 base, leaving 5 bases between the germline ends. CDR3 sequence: CASSTGSYEQYF. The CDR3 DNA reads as TGTGCCAGTAGTACAGGATCCTACGAGCAGTACTTC.

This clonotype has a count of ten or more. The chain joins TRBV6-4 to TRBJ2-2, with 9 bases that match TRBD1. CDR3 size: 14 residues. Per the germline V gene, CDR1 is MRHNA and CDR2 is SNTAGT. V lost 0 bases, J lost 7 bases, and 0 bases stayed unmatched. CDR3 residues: CASSDSTGGGELFF. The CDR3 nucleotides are TGTGCCAGCAGTGACTCGACAGGGGGCGGGGAGCTGTTTTTT.

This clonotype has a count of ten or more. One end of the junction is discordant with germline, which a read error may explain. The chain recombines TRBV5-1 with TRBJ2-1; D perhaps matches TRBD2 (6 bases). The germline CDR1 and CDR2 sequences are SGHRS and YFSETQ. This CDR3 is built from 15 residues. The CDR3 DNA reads TGCGCCAGCAGCTTGGGCGCGGGAAAATCCCCAGCCCTAAGCTTC. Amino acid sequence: CASSLGAGKSPALSF.

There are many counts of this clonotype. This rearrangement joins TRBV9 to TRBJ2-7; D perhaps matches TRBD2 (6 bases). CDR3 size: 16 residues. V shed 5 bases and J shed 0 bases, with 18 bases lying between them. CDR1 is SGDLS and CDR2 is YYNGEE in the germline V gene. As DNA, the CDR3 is TGTGCCAGCAGTGATAGCCGGGACTCAAACTCCTACGAGCAGTACTTC. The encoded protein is CASSDSRDSNSYEQYF.

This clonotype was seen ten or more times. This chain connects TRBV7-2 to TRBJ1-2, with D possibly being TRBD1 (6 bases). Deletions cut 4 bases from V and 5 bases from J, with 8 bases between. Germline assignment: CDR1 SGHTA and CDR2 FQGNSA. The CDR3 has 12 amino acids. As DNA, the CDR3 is TGTGCCAGCAGCTCGACAGGATATGGCTACACCTTC. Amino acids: CASSSTGYGYTF. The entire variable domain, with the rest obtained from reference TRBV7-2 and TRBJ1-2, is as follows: GAGVSQSPSNKVTEKGKDVELRCDPISGHTALYWYRQSLGQGLEFLIYFQGNSAPDKSGLPSDRFSAERTGGSVSTLTIQRTQQEDSAVYLCASSSTGYGYTFGSGTRLTVV.

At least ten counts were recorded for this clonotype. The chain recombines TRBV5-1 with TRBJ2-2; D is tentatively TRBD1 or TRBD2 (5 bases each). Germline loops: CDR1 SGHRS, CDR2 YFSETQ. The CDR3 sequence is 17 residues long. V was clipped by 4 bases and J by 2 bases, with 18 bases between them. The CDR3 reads CASSPGADWVNTGELFF. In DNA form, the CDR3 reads TGCGCCAGCAGCCCCGGGGCCGATTGGGTCAACACCGGGGAGCTGTTTTTT.

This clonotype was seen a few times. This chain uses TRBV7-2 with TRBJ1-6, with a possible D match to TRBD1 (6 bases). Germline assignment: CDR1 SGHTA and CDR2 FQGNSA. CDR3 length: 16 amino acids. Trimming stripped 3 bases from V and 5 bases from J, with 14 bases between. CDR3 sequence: CASSLAPDSDNSPLHF. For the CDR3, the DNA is TGTGCCAGCAGCTTGGCCCCGGACAGTGATAATTCACCCCTCCACTTT. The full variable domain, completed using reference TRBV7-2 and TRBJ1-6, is GAGVSQSPSNKVTEKGKDVELRCDPISGHTALYWYRQSLGQGLEFLIYFQGNSAPDKSGLPSDRFSAERTGGSVSTLTIQRTQQEDSAVYLCASSLAPDSDNSPLHFGNGTRLTVT.

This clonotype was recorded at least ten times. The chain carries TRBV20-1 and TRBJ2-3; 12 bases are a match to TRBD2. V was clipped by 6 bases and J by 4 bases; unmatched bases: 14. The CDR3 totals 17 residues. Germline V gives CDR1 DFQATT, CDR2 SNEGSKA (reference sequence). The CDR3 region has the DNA TGCAGTGCCCGACTACTCCTAGCGGGGGGGCGTGCAGATACGCAGTATTTT. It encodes CSARLLLAGGRADTQYF.

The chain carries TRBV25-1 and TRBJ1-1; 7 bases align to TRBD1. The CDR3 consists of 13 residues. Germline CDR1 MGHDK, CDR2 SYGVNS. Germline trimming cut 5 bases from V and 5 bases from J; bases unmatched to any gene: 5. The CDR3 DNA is TGTGCCAGCAGTAAGGGACAGAGGACTGAAGCTTTCTTT. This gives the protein CASSKGQRTEAFF.

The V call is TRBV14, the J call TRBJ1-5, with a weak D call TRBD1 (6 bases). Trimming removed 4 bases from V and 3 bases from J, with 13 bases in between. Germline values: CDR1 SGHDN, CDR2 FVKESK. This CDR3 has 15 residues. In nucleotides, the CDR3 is TGTGCCAGCAGCCCGGGGGGCAGCTACAATCAGCCCCAGCATTTT. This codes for CASSPGGSYNQPQHF.

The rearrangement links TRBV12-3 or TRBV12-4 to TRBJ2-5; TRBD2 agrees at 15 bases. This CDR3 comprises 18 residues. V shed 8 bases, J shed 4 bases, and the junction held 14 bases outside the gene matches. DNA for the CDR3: TGTGCCAGCGGCGATCCGGGACTAGCGGGGGGACCGGGAGAGACCCAGTACTTC. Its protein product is CASGDPGLAGGPGETQYF.

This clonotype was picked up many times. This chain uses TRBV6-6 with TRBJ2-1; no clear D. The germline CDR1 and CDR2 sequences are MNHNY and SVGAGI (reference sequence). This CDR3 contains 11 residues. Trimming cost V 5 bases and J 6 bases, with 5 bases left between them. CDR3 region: CASSASNEQFF. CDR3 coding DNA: TGTGCCAGCAGTGCGTCCAATGAGCAGTTCTTC.

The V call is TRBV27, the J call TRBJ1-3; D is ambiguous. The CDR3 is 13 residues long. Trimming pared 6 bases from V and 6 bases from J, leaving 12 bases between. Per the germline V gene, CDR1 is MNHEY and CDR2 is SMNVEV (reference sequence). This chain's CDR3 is CASRVGGKNTIYF. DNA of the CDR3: TGTGCCAGCAGGGTGGGAGGCAAAAACACCATATATTTT.

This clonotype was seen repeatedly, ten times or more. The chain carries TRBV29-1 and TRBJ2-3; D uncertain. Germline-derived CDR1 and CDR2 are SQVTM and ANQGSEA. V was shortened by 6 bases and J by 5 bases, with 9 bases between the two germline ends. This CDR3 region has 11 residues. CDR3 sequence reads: CSVSDGDTQYF. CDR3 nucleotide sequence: TGCAGCGTGAGCGATGGAGATACGCAGTATTTT.

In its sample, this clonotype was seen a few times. This CDR3 is CASSLEGGTYEQYV. The CDR3 nucleotides are TGTGCCAGCAGCTTAGAGGGAGGTACTTACGAGCAGTACGTC. The gene calls are TRBV7-6 and TRBJ2-7, with a tentative D call TRBD2 (6 bases). The CDR3 extends over 14 amino acids. The germline gives CDR1 SGHVS, CDR2 FNYEAQ. Trimming took off 1 base at V and 4 bases at J, with 11 bases between the two ends.

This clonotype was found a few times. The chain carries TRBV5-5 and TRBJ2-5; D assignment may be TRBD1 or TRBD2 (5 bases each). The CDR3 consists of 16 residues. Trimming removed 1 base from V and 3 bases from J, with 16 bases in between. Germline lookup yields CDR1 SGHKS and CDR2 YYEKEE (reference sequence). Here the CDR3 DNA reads TGTGCCAGCAGCTTGAATTTCCCCGGGACGGAAGAGACCCAGTACTTC. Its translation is CASSLNFPGTEETQYF. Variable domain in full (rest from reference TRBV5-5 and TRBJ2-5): DAGVTQSPTHLIKTRGQQVTLRCSPISGHKSVSWYQQVLGQGPQFIFQYYEKEERGRGNFPDRFSARQFPNYSSELNVNALLLGDSALYLCASSLNFPGTEETQYFGPGTRLLVL.

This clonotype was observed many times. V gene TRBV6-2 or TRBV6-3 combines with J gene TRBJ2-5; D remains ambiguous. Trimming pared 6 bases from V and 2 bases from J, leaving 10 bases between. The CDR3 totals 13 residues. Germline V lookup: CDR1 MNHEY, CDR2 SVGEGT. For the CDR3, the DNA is TGTGCCAGCAGCGCGCTAGAGCAAGAGACCCAGTACTTC. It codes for CASSALEQETQYF.

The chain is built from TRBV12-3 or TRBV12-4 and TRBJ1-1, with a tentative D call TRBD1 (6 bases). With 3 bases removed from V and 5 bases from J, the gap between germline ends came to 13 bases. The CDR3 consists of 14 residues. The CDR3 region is CASSFPGAVTEAFF. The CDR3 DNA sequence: TGTGCCAGCAGTTTCCCAGGGGCTGTTACTGAAGCTTTCTTT.